This TCR beta chain comes out of a study of blood T cells in healthy people across ages (dated by TCRdb to the mid-2010s). About the investigation overall: In model experiments, template switching captured roughly one uniquely barcoded TCR beta cDNA molecule for every two T cells. The study measured age-related changes in TCR beta repertoire diversity using deep sequencing normalized with unique cDNA molecular identifiers. To avoid experimental bias, donors of different ages were randomly spread across the sequencing lanes. Four age groups were formed from the donors: young (average approximately 17 years), middle-aged (just under 40), aged (roughly 56) and long-lived (82). For two donors (one aged 18 to 30 and one aged 80 or older), the study analyzed two additional independent replicas of 1 million unique cDNA reads from the same blood draw.

Beyond this particular receptor, the publication reports: Donor CMV infection status was unknown, potentially confounding age-related changes in expanded clonotypes. The percentage of naive T cells measured by flow cytometry correlated strongly with observed TCR beta diversity. The long-lived group showed more naive CD4+ T cells, fewer expanded clones and increased TCR diversity than the aged group, suggesting age selection. Total diversity estimates from one million sequenced T cells were considered lower bounds and underestimates. Since profiling was done on bulk unsorted PBMCs, naive and antigen-experienced compartments could not be conclusively compared. As age increased, observed TCR beta diversity per million T cells dropped in a roughly linear way, and a significant reduction was already evident by age 40.

Systemically healthy Caucasian individuals from Russia, roughly 40 in total and aged about 6 to 100 years, were included as donors. Ten milliliters of peripheral blood were drawn from each donor into EDTA-treated Vacutainer tubes. PBMCs were isolated by Ficoll-Paque density-gradient centrifugation, with at least 6.5 million obtained per sample. Total RNA was extracted from PBMCs with Trizol reagent, with at least 5.5 micrograms obtained per sample. Naive CD45RAhigh/CD27high T cell percentages were measured by flow cytometry on a PBMC aliquot from every donor. On this clonotype itself: This receptor's antigen is unknown. A read error is possible here, since a much larger clone lies one base away.

Taken from the germline V gene, the CDR1 and CDR2 loops are SGHDT and YYEEEE. Relative to germline, V is 4 bases shorter and J is 2 bases shorter, with 8 bases between their ends. There are 13 amino acids in the CDR3, from cysteine to phenylalanine inclusive. The sequence is cut down to CDR3 DNA, 39 bases in frame from base 1. Libraries were built with 5' RACE. TCRdb lists the instrument as Illumina HiSeq 2500. A second PCR of roughly 7 to 11 cycles was performed with a sample-barcoded 5' primer and a J-beta primer mix. A template-switch 5' adaptor carrying 12 random nucleotides introduced a unique molecular identifier onto each TCR beta cDNA molecule. Each sample yielded at least 3 million CDR3-containing paired-end reads. First-strand cDNA was synthesized from all RNA with the Mint cDNA synthesis kit, primed by a TRBC-specific oligonucleotide. After uracil-DNA glycosylase treatment, a first 18-cycle PCR used universal primers M1SS and BC2_uni_R on all cDNA. The authors processed their data as follows. For normalization, 1 million high-quality reads were randomly selected from each sample, with every read carrying a distinct molecular identifier. Reads sharing molecular identifiers were discarded rather than binned into consensus sequences. MiTCR, set to a Q25 quality threshold and the strictest error-elimination algorithm, was used for CDR3 identification, clonotype clustering and error correction. Lower-bound total TCR beta diversity was estimated with a nonparametric unseen species model using Euler transformation. The raw public data were reprocessed by TCRdb itself: fastp quality trimming at Q25, MiXCR clonotype calling, in-frame beta chains only. Here each entry gathers all rows of one CDR3 protein and keeps the most common genes and DNA. For this entry, the V and J calls and clone size follow TCRdb and not the study's own pipeline. Within this sample are hundreds of thousands of distinct CDR3 sequences, with around 40% of them counted one time only. The ten largest clones add up to 20% to 25% of the sample.

The chain joins TRBV5-6 to TRBJ2-3, with no reliable assignment of the D segment. The sequence was collected from a woman between 55 and 75 years old in good health. Sequencing was done on a sample of blood. The CDR3 corresponds to CASSPEFTDTQYF. Here is the DNA: TGTGCCAGCAGCCCTGAGTTCACAGATACGCAGTATTTT.